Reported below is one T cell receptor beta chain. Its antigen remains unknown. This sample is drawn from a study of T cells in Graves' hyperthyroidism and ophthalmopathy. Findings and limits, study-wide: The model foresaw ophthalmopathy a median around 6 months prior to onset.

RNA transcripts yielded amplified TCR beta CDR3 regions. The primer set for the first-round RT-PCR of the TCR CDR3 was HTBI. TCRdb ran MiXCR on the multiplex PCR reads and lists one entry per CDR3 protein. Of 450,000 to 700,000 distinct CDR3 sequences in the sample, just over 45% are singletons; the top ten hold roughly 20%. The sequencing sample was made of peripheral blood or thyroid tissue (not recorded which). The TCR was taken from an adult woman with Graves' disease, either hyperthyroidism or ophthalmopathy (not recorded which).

The CDR3 loop reads CASSHTRQGSYGYTF. The CDR3 DNA reads TGTGCCAGCAGCCATACTCGACAGGGGAGCTATGGCTACACCTTC. The chain carries TRBV7-9 and TRBJ1-2, with TRBD1 matching 8 bases. The trim removed 5 bases at V and 4 bases at J, leaving 9 bases unmatched. The length of the CDR3 is 15 residues. The germline V gene has CDR1 SEHNR and CDR2 FQNEAQ (reference sequence).